The 8 T cell receptor beta chains listed next were all sequenced from one sample in a study of T-cell reconstitution after alpha-beta-depleted transplantation in children. TCRbeta library construction was performed incorporating unique molecular identifiers. TCRdb independently ran MiXCR on the PCR reads; one entry per CDR3 protein. The sample has 450,000 to 600,000 distinct CDR3 sequences; under 12% are singletons. This material consisted of PBMCs, taken before TCRalphabeta/CD19-depleted stem cell transplant. The receptors come from a child aged 2-15 years with inherited bone marrow failure, due to receive a stem cell transplant.

This clonotype has a count of ten or more. The chain carries TRBV12-3 or TRBV12-4 and TRBJ2-1, with D unresolved. The CDR3 spans 14 residues. Between the trimmed V and J ends, which lost 7 bases and 2 bases, there was a span of 12 bases. The CDR3 spells CASTPLTPYNEQFF. In DNA, the CDR3 is TGTGCCAGCACCCCCCTAACACCCTACAATGAGCAGTTCTTC.

This clonotype was seen more than once but under ten times. This chain connects TRBV2 to TRBJ2-2; possibly TRBD1 for D (5 bases). CDR1 and CDR2 (germline): SNHLY, FYNNEI. The length of the CDR3 is 16 residues. V dropped 4 bases and J dropped 6 bases, with 18 bases sitting between them. CDR3 DNA sequence: TGTGCCAGCAGTGGGCTGGTCGGGCAAGGGGCCGGGGAGCTGTTTTTT. Its translation: CASSGLVGQGAGELFF.

Many counts were recorded for this clonotype. The V and J genes are TRBV7-9 and TRBJ1-1; 7 bases are shared with TRBD1. V lost 5 bases to trimming and J lost 7 bases; unmatched junction nucleotides: 13. The CDR3 consists of 15 residues. Germline lookup yields CDR1 SEHNR and CDR2 FQNEAQ (reference sequence). The CDR3 region is CASSALEYRGGEAFF. Here the CDR3 DNA reads TGTGCCAGCAGCGCCCTTGAGTACAGGGGAGGTGAAGCTTTCTTT.

This clonotype was counted between two and nine times. The rearrangement joins TRBV4-3 to TRBJ2-1, with 7 bases aligning to TRBD2. Germline CDR1 LGHNA, CDR2 YSLEER. V gave up 0 bases and J gave up 0 bases; unmatched junction bases: 5. The length of the CDR3 is 17 residues. The CDR3 sequence is CASSQEAGPSSYNEQFF. The CDR3 bases are TGCGCCAGCAGCCAAGAAGCGGGGCCCAGCTCCTACAATGAGCAGTTCTTC.

This clonotype was recorded many times. For the CDR3, the DNA is TGTGCCAGCAGTTTAATGGGGTATAGCAATCAGCCCCAGCATTTT. Translating it yields CASSLMGYSNQPQHF. The V call is TRBV27, the J call TRBJ1-5; D unresolved. CDR1 MNHEY and CDR2 SMNVEV come from the germline V gene (reference sequence). This CDR3 region has 15 residues. V lost 2 bases to trimming and J lost 0 bases, with 8 bases between them.

Many counts were recorded for this clonotype. The rearrangement links TRBV3-1 to TRBJ2-7; the match to TRBD1 covers 7 bases. Germline values: CDR1 LGHDT, CDR2 YNNKEL (reference sequence). There are 14 residues in the CDR3. The V and J ends lost 2 bases and 0 bases, in that order; junction bases with no gene match: 1. CDR3 protein: CASSQRDSSYEQYF. The DNA for the CDR3 is TGTGCCAGCAGCCAAAGGGACAGCTCCTACGAGCAGTACTTC.

This chain joins TRBV5-1 and TRBJ2-7, with TRBD2 identical over 9 bases. Per the germline V gene, CDR1 is SGHRS and CDR2 is YFSETQ. The CDR3 sequence is 16 residues long. V was pared by 4 bases and J by 0 bases, with 8 bases of the junction left unmatched. CDR3 protein: CASSHGLAGVSYEQYF. CDR3 bases: TGCGCCAGCAGCCACGGGTTAGCGGGAGTCTCCTACGAGCAGTACTTC.

This clonotype was seen many times. The chain carries TRBV6-5 and TRBJ2-1; D uncertain. The CDR3 runs 12 residues. In germline, CDR1 is MNHEY, CDR2 SVGAGI. Trimming removed 5 bases at V and 10 bases at J, with 12 bases between. DNA for the CDR3: TGTGCCAGCAGTAGTTATACCTCGGAGCAGTTCTTC. Amino acid sequence: CASSSYTSEQFF.